This record concerns one T cell receptor beta chain sequence. The antigen this receptor binds is unknown. Base-call qualities are not available, and no considerably larger clone is one nucleotide away. Trimming takes 4 bases from V and 5 bases from J, and the germline ends sit 13 bases apart. Counted from cysteine to phenylalanine, this CDR3 has 13 amino acids. Only the CDR3 portion is preserved as DNA: 39 bases, with reading frame beginning at the first base. CDR1 and CDR2 are drawn from the germline V gene: SGHRS, YFSETQ. Peripheral blood CD8+ and CD4+ T cells from healthy donors, Susac syndrome patients and multiple sclerosis patients were profiled by high-throughput TCR beta sequencing. Healthy donors were age- and sex-matched controls. Bulk CD8+ and CD4+ T cells were purified magnetically by negative isolation, whereas CD8+ TEMRA cells were enriched by FACS. Blood was drawn into EDTA tubes, processed within 24 hours, and PBMCs were isolated by density gradient centrifugation. PBMCs intended for TCR sequencing were cryopreserved in liquid nitrogen and were subsequently thawed in a 37 degrees C water bath. A purity of at least 90% was achieved for sorted or isolated CD4+, CD8+ and CD8+ TEMRA cells.

RNA was extracted with the RNeasy kit and 0.5 to 1 ug was reverse transcribed using random hexamers. TCR beta CDR3 regions were amplified with the immunoSEQ multiplex PCR assay covering 54 Vbeta and 13 Jbeta segments. To correct PCR amplification bias, a synthetic template baseline was used for both primer optimization and computational correction. The paper's data handling went like this. Reads were assigned to V, D and J genes according to IMGT and analyzed in immunoSEQ Analyzer, with only productive sequences retained. Clonality was computed as one minus Shannon entropy normalized by log2 of the number of productive unique sequences. For each patient and control, public and private clones were evaluated among the 100 most prevalent clones. Susac-specific clones were defined as absent from healthy and MS cohorts, 850 to 1,300 published viral clones and other ImmuneACCESS disease sequences. TCRdb reanalyzed the raw reads on its own, using fastp at Q25 for trimming and MiXCR for clone calling, and kept in-frame beta chains. Entries are consolidated by CDR3 protein sequence, retaining the most common genes and DNA. What appears here as the V and J calls and clone size reflects TCRdb's work, not the paper's. The sample table contains 75,000 to 100,000 distinct CDR3 sequences; only one count was recorded for roughly 93% of them. In total, the top ten clones hold about 0.28% of the sample.

These data come from a study of CD8 T cells in Susac syndrome (dated by TCRdb to the late 2010s). Looking at the study overall: Repertoire sequencing was used to test whether CD8+ T cell activation and differentiation in Susac syndrome was antigen driven. CD8+ T cell repertoire clonality was compared between 11 to 12 healthy donors, some 14 Susac syndrome patients and fewer than 19 multiple sclerosis patients. Broader findings and caveats from the paper: The number of individuals in the TCR sequencing and HLA analysis was acknowledged as relatively small.

This TCR was sampled from a human donor in good health. Rearrangement joined TRBV5-1 to TRBJ2-7; the D gene is perhaps TRBD1, on 6 matching bases. Sequencing was carried out using CD8+ T cells from PBMCs. The nucleotide sequence reads as follows: TGCGCCAGCAGCCAAAACAGGGCACACGAGCAGTACTTC. It translates to CASSQNRAHEQYF.